These T cell receptor beta chains were read from a single sample in a study of blood T cell repertoires in COVID-19. The method was immunoSEQ multiplex PCR; TCRdb's version includes in-frame clones alone and lacks a portion of them. The profile shows roughly 150,000 clones, more than 65% of them singletons. The sequenced sample consisted of peripheral blood. The source is a man aged 65 to 79 with active or convalescent COVID-19. Both conserved end residues are part of each CDR3. D genes are given only for firm matches. Clone sizes are given selectively: once, few, many, or a class where the clone is expanded.

d_call | j_call | v_call | clone_size | cdr3_nt | cdr3_aa
TRBD1 | TRBJ2-7 | TRBV15 | few | TGTGCCACCAGCAGGGGACAGGGGAACCACGAGCAGTACTTC | CATSRGQGNHEQYF
TRBD1 | TRBJ2-7 | TRBV19 | once | TGTGCCAGTAGTCTCCGGACAGGGGACGAGCAGTACTTC | CASSLRTGDEQYF
- | TRBJ2-5 | TRBV5-1 | - | TGCGCCAGCAGCTTGGGGAATATGGCAGGGGAAGAGACCCAGTACTTC | CASSLGNMAGEETQYF
TRBD1 | TRBJ2-3 | TRBV5-1 | - | TGCGCCAGCAGCCCCGACAGGGGGTCAGATACGCAGTATTTT | CASSPDRGSDTQYF
TRBD1 | TRBJ1-1 | TRBV27 | - | TGTGCCAGCAGTTTTGGGACAGGGGGGAACACTGAAGCTTTCTTT | CASSFGTGGNTEAFF
- | TRBJ2-2 | TRBV7-6 | - | TGTGCCAGCAGCCCCCAGACAGGAACCACCGGGGAGCTGTTTTTT | CASSPQTGTTGELFF
- | TRBJ1-1 | TRBV6-5 | - | TGTGCCAGCAGGCCAGGGTACACTGAAGCTTTCTTT | CASRPGYTEAFF
- | TRBJ2-2 | TRBV6-5 | - | TGTGCCAACAAACAGGGACCGAACACCGGGGAGCTGTTTTTT | CANKQGPNTGELFF
TRBD2 | TRBJ2-3 | TRBV13 | - | TGTGCCAGCAGCTCCGGGACTAGCGGGAGAGCAGATACGCAGTATTTT | CASSSGTSGRADTQYF
- | TRBJ1-1 | TRBV6-6 | few | TGTGCCAGCACCATGGCAGGAATAACTGAAGCTTTCTTT | CASTMAGITEAFF
TRBD1 | TRBJ1-4 | TRBV3-1/TRBV3-2 | - | TGTGCCAGCAGCCAAGGTGGCAGGGGGTCAACTAATGAAAAACTGTTTTTT | CASSQGGRGSTNEKLFF
TRBD2 | TRBJ2-1 | TRBV30 | - | TGTGCCTGGAGTATCCGACTCGGGACTAGCGGGAGGGCCTACAATGAGCAGTTCTTC | CAWSIRLGTSGRAYNEQFF
TRBD1 | TRBJ1-4 | TRBV28 | - | TGTGCCAGCAGTAGGGACAGTACTAATGAAAAACTGTTTTTT | CASSRDSTNEKLFF
TRBD1 | TRBJ2-7 | TRBV6-1 | - | TGTGCCAGCAGTGAGACCGGGACAGGTCTGTGGGAGCAGTACTTC | CASSETGTGLWEQYF
- | TRBJ2-2 | TRBV11-3 | once | TGTGCCAGCAGCCCCGGTTTTGCCACCGGGGAGCTGTTTTTT | CASSPGFATGELFF
- | TRBJ1-1 | TRBV5-1 | - | TGCGCCAGCAGCCATCGAAAGGGGGCTGAAGCTTTCTTT | CASSHRKGAEAFF
- | TRBJ2-2 | TRBV5-1 | once | TGCGCCAGCAGCTTGGTTCCTGGCAGGGAGGCCACCGGGGAGCTGTTTTTT | CASSLVPGREATGELFF
TRBD2 | TRBJ2-1 | TRBV11-2 | - | TGTGCCAGCACCCGGACTAGCGGGGACAATGAGCAGTTCTTC | CASTRTSGDNEQFF